This T cell receptor beta chain was captured by sequencing in a study of blood T cells in healthy people across ages. Whole-study findings and limits: A roughly linear age-dependent decrease characterized TCR beta diversity per million T cells.

Germline V lookup: CDR1 SGHTA, CDR2 FQGNSA. This CDR3 comprises 13 residues. A second about 7 to 12 cycle PCR used barcoded and J-beta primers. MiXCR was run by TCRdb on the 5' RACE reads, yielding one entry per CDR3 protein. The sample has around 1,900,000 distinct CDR3 sequences, roughly 43% seen once. About this clonotype: Its antigen remains unknown.

All donors came from Russia, were Caucasian and healthy, and spanned ages about 6 to 100. Each sample yielded at least 6 million isolated PBMCs. Per sample, extraction of total RNA gave at least 5.5 micrograms in every case. The chain carries TRBV7-2 and TRBJ2-5; 8 bases are shared with TRBD2. TRBJ2-7 explains the end of the DNA better; the J call may be wrong. The source is a human donor in good health. Sequenced input: blood. CDR3 nucleotides: TGTGCCAGCAGCTTTAGCGGGGAGTACGAGCAGTACTTC. Its translation: CASSFSGEYEQYF.